This passage covers 14 T cell receptor beta chains from one sample sequenced in a study of cytomegalovirus exposure and HLA in healthy donors. PCR involved 60 Vbeta and 13 Jbeta primers. Measured with immunoSEQ multiplex PCR; TCRdb has only the in-frame clones, and not every one. The table includes about 160,000 clones, over 65% detected once. Sequenced input: PBMCs. These receptors came from a man in his forties or fifties in good health and CMV-seropositive.

This sequence joins TRBV6-6 and TRBJ1-1; D is undetermined. CDR3 length equals 13 residues. Trimming took 4 bases from V and 0 from J, leaving 6 bases between them. Germline CDR1 is MNHNY and CDR2 is SVGAGI (reference sequence). The CDR3 sequence: CASSSTMNTEAFF. CDR3 in DNA: TGTGCCAGCAGTTCCACTATGAACACTGAAGCTTTCTTT.

This chain joins TRBV5-1 and TRBJ1-2, with 12 positions matching TRBD1. Germline V gene sequence: CDR1 SGHRS, CDR2 YFSETQ. The CDR3 consists of 16 residues. V lost 4 bases and J lost 0; bases outside the gene matches: 4. The chain's CDR3 is CASSRGQGAANYGYTF. The CDR3 DNA is TGCGCCAGCAGCCGGGGACAGGGGGCGGCTAACTATGGCTACACCTTC.

The rearrangement uses TRBV11-1 and TRBJ2-1; tentatively, D is TRBD1 (6 bases). Between the trimmed V and J ends, which lost 5 bases and 5 bases, there was a span of 13 bases. Germline values: CDR1 SGHAT, CDR2 FQDESV (reference sequence). The CDR3 contains 14 residues. In DNA, the CDR3 is TGTGCCAGCAGCCTAAACAGGGCTAACAATGAGCAGTTCTTC. It yields the protein CASSLNRANNEQFF.

V is TRBV18 and J is TRBJ1-1; tentative D call: TRBD1 (5 bases). The V gene's germline CDR1 is KGHSH and CDR2 LQKENI. The CDR3 is 15 amino acids. With 2 bases removed from V and 0 bases from J, the gap between germline ends came to 10 bases. CDR3 sequence reads: CASSPEQQVNTEAFF. The CDR3, as DNA: TGTGCCAGCTCACCAGAACAACAGGTGAACACTGAAGCTTTCTTT.

V usage is TRBV6-1 and J usage is TRBJ1-6; D call uncertain. The CDR3 covers 17 residues. Germline CDR1 MNHNS, CDR2 SASEGT. V dropped 4 bases and J dropped 0 bases, with 13 bases sitting between them. This CDR3 is CASSGFASDSYNSPLHF. CDR3 in DNA: TGTGCCAGCAGTGGTTTCGCGAGCGACTCCTATAATTCACCCCTCCACTTT.

The chain recombines TRBV7-6 with TRBJ2-5, with D tentatively TRBD2 (6 bases). Gene TRBJ2-7 matches the end of the DNA better, so the J call may be wrong. This CDR3 has 14 amino acids. The germline V gene has CDR1 SGHVS and CDR2 FNYEAQ. The CDR3 nucleotides read TGTGCCAGCAGCTTAGGCGGGGAGATCTACGAGCAGTACTTC. Translation gives CASSLGGEIYEQYF.

This clone was found a few times. The genes are TRBV11-2 and TRBJ2-2, with D unresolved. The CDR3 length is 12 residues. Germline V gene lookup returns CDR1 SGHAT and CDR2 FQNNGV. Trimming cost V 1 base and J 7 bases, with 4 bases left between them. This CDR3 is CASSLAIGELFF. The CDR3 DNA reads TGTGCCAGCAGCTTAGCAATCGGGGAGCTGTTTTTT. The full variable domain, in which reference TRBV11-2 and TRBJ2-2 provide the parts outside the CDR3, is EAGVAQSPRYKIIEKRQSVAFWCNPISGHATLYWYQQILGQGPKLLIQFQNNGVVDDSQLPKDRFSAERLKGVDSTLKIQPAKLEDSAVYLCASSLAIGELFFGEGSRLTVL.

V is TRBV7-8 and J is TRBJ2-7; TRBD2 is a possible D gene (6 bases). Germline CDR1 and CDR2: SGHVS and FQNEAQ. This CDR3 is 15 amino acids long. In nucleotides, the CDR3 is TGTGCTACCCGGGCCCCATCGCGGGGCTCCTACGAGCAGTACTTC. This codes for CATRAPSRGSYEQYF. The full variable domain, with the rest looked up from reference TRBV7-8 and TRBJ2-7, is GAGVSQSPRYKVAKRGQDVALRCDPISGHVSLFWYQQALGQGPEFLTYFQNEAQLDKSGLPSDRFFAERPEGSVSTLKIQRTQQEDSAVYLCATRAPSRGSYEQYFGPGTRLTVT.

V is TRBV19 and J is TRBJ2-2; 11 bases agree with TRBD2. This CDR3 contains 15 residues. V trimming: 6 bases; J trimming: 5 bases; junction bases outside the gene matches: 5. Germline V CDR1 and CDR2: LNHDA, SQIVND (reference sequence). CDR3 residues: CASSQLAGVTGELFF. The CDR3, as DNA: TGTGCCAGTAGCCAACTAGCGGGGGTGACCGGGGAGCTGTTTTTT.

The rearrangement joins TRBV7-9 to TRBJ1-4; 9 bases are shared with TRBD1. Germline CDR1 SEHNR, CDR2 FQNEAQ (reference sequence). The ends lost 4 bases at V and 7 bases at J; junction bases unmatched: 10. The CDR3 extends over 16 amino acids. The CDR3 region has the DNA TGTGCCAGCAGCTCAACCTGGTCGGACAGGGGTGAAAAACTGTTTTTT. Its protein product is CASSSTWSDRGEKLFF.

This chain connects TRBV4-3 to TRBJ2-3; D is undetermined. Germline-derived CDR1 and CDR2 are LGHNA and YSLEER. This CDR3 spans 15 amino acids. V gave up 0 bases and J gave up 0 bases, with 7 bases separating them. The CDR3 spells CASSQDLSSTDTQYF. The CDR3 region has the DNA TGCGCCAGCAGCCAAGACCTCTCCAGCACAGATACGCAGTATTTT.

The chain carries TRBV13 and TRBJ2-2; a weak D match, TRBD1 (6 bases). This CDR3 comprises 15 residues. V lost 4 bases, J lost 1 base, and 10 bases lay in between. Germline CDR1 PRHDT, CDR2 FYEKMQ (reference sequence). The CDR3 loop is CASSSGHLNTGELFF. The CDR3 region has the DNA TGTGCCAGCAGCTCGGGACACCTGAACACCGGGGAGCTGTTTTTT.

The CDR3, as DNA: TGTGCCAGCAGTTACAGGAATTCGGGGGGAAACACTGAAGCTTTCTTT. Translating it yields CASSYRNSGGNTEAFF. The chain carries TRBV6-6 and TRBJ1-1; the D gene is possibly TRBD1 (5 bases). V was shortened by 2 bases and J by 2 bases, with 15 bases between the two germline ends. This CDR3 comprises 16 residues. CDR1 is MNHNY, CDR2 SVGAGI, per germline (reference sequence).

This clone was observed a handful of times. V gene TRBV5-1 combines with J gene TRBJ1-2; unclear D gene. Deletions cut 7 bases from V and 0 bases from J, with 16 bases between. The CDR3 runs 15 residues. Per germline, CDR1 SGHRS and CDR2 YFSETQ. CDR3 sequence (DNA): TGCGCCAGCCGCCCGTCAGAGGATTCTAACTATGGCTACACCTTC. Protein product: CASRPSEDSNYGYTF. The variable domain in full, with the rest retrieved from reference TRBV5-1 and TRBJ1-2, is KAGVTQTPRYLIKTRGQQVTLSCSPISGHRSVSWYQQTPGQGLQFLFEYFSETQRNKGNFPGRFSGRQFSNSRSEMNVSTLELGDSALYLCASRPSEDSNYGYTFGSGTRLTVV.